This T cell receptor (beta chain) appears in the sequencing data of a study of T cells in Graves' hyperthyroidism and ophthalmopathy. Germline CDR1 is SEHNR and CDR2 is FQNEAQ (reference sequence). Deletions cut 9 bases from V and 0 bases from J, with 6 bases between. The CDR3 has 13 amino acids. This clonotype was seen a handful of times. Researchers took RNA transcripts and amplified the TCR beta CDR3 regions from them. An initial round of RT-PCR targeting the TCR CDR3 relied on the HTBI primer set. TCRdb fed the multiplex PCR reads into MiXCR, producing one record per CDR3 protein. The sample holds a few hundred thousand distinct CDR3 sequences, 22% seen once.

The source material was blood. This chain joins TRBV7-9 and TRBJ1-6; D remains ambiguous. The clonotype comes from a woman between 70 and 85 years old with Graves' ophthalmopathy. CDR3 residues: CASGASYNSPLHF. CDR3 nucleotide sequence: TGTGCCAGTGGAGCCTCCTATAATTCACCCCTCCACTTT.